Presented here are 15 T cell receptor beta chains from one specimen sequenced in a study of spatial heterogeneity in lung cancer. TCRdb passed the 5' RACE reads through MiXCR, listing each CDR3 protein once. The table shows roughly 7,100 distinct CDR3 sequences, with around 13% occurring only once. General study points: Tumors with more nonsynonymous mutations had more expanded intratumoral alpha and beta TCRs.

These receptors are not linked to any known antigen. Time point specified: sample taken at primary tumor resection. The sequences come from lung tumor tissue, collected at surgery. These receptors were collected from a male donor with early-stage non-small cell lung cancer.

About this clonotype: This beta chain is an unintended read in a library built for alpha chains; its size means little. The chain has TRBV18 and TRBJ1-2; 7 positions match TRBD1. V lost 0 bases and J lost 4; bases outside the gene matches: 5. The CDR3 runs to 15 residues. Germline V gene lookup returns CDR1 KGHSH and CDR2 LQKENI. The CDR3 sequence is CASSPPGDSLYGYTF. CDR3 nucleotides: TGTGCCAGCTCACCACCTGGGGACAGCCTCTATGGCTACACCTTC.

By sample share, this clonotype is large. Since the library was made to target alpha chains, this beta chain is a stray read and its abundance is not meaningful. This chain links TRBV10-2 with TRBJ1-5; D gene ambiguous. Per germline, CDR1 WSHSY and CDR2 SAAADI. The CDR3 sequence is 15 residues long. Trimming cost V 6 bases and J 2 bases, with 14 bases left between them. The chain's CDR3 is CASSAGGIGNQPQHF. The DNA of the CDR3 is TGCGCCAGCAGCGCCGGAGGAATTGGCAATCAGCCCCAGCATTTT.

With respect to this clonotype: This beta chain is a stray read from a library made for alpha chains; its abundance is not meaningful. The DNA for the CDR3 is TGTGCCAGCAGCTTGGAAGGGACTAGCTCTAGCACAGATACGCAGTATTTT. It specifies CASSLEGTSSSTDTQYF. The rearrangement uses TRBV5-8 and TRBJ2-3, with 9 positions matching TRBD2. Germline lookup yields CDR1 SGHTS and CDR2 YDEGEE. V lost 0 bases and J lost 0; bases outside the gene matches: 5. The CDR3 totals 17 residues.

In this sample, this clonotype is medium-sized. Little can be read into the size of this beta chain, an off-target read in a library designed for alpha chains. The chain links TRBV12-3 or TRBV12-4 to TRBJ1-5; the D is unclear. The V and J ends lost 1 base and 4 bases respectively, with 2 bases between them. This CDR3 contains 12 residues. The CDR3 DNA is TGTGCCAGCAGTTTAGTTAATCAGCCCCAGCATTTT. Translated, it gives CASSLVNQPQHF.

This clonotype was detected ten times or more. Because the library targeted alpha chains, this beta chain is an off-target read whose size means little. The rearrangement uses TRBV20-1 and TRBJ1-6; D ambiguous. Trimming removed 3 bases from V and 6 bases from J, with 9 bases in between. In germline, CDR1 is DFQATT, CDR2 SNEGSKA (reference sequence). The CDR3 extends over 13 amino acids. The CDR3 spells CSASKGGNSPLHF. The CDR3 bases are TGCAGTGCTAGCAAGGGTGGTAATTCACCCCTCCACTTT.

This clonotype is categorized as medium-sized. This beta chain is a stray sequence in a library constructed for alpha chains; its clone size is not meaningful. This sequence joins TRBV20-1 and TRBJ2-5, with D possibly TRBD2 on 5 matching bases. The germline V gene has CDR1 DFQATT and CDR2 SNEGSKA (reference sequence). V dropped 5 bases and J dropped 5 bases, with 9 bases sitting between them. The CDR3 has 11 amino acids. The CDR3 nucleotides read TGCAGTGCTCCACTAGGGGAGACCCAGTACTTC. It encodes CSAPLGETQYF.

In regard to this clonotype: Since it is a stray read in a library aimed at alpha chains, this beta chain has a size that is not meaningful. The chain employs TRBV12-3 or TRBV12-4 and TRBJ1-3; no clear D gene. V was pared by 4 bases and J by 4 bases, with 11 bases between. CDR3 length: 14 amino acids. The CDR3 reads CASSYMVLGNTIYF. The DNA for the CDR3 is TGTGCCAGCAGTTACATGGTCCTGGGAAACACCATATATTTT.

This clonotype has more than one count but fewer than ten. Since the library was made to target alpha chains, this beta chain is a stray read and its abundance is not meaningful. This sequence joins TRBV15 and TRBJ1-1; D possibly corresponds to TRBD1 (5 bases). The V gene lost 2 bases and the J gene lost 3 bases, with 13 bases spanning the gap. This CDR3 region has 15 residues. Germline CDR1 is LNHNV and CDR2 is YYDKDF (reference sequence). CDR3 in DNA: TGTGCCACCAGCAGAACCAGGGACGCCGACACTGAAGCTTTCTTT. It specifies CATSRTRDADTEAFF.

Within the sample, this clonotype is medium-sized (0.01 to 0.1%). The library was prepared for alpha chains; this beta chain is a stray read, so its frequency means little. CDR3: CASSFQAGYEQYV. The CDR3 coding sequence is TGTGCCAGCAGCTTCCAAGCGGGCTACGAGCAGTACGTC. The rearrangement links TRBV7-2 to TRBJ2-7, with D possibly being TRBD2 (6 bases). CDR3 length: 13 residues. The V gene's germline CDR1 is SGHTA and CDR2 FQGNSA. Trimming cost V 3 bases and J 3 bases, with 9 bases left between them.

Relative to its sample, this clonotype is medium-sized. A library made for alpha chains picked up this beta chain off target, so its size means little. CDR3 residues: CASSPGGRENTEAFF. As DNA, the CDR3 is TGTGCCAGCAGCCCTGGGGGGAGGGAGAACACTGAAGCTTTCTTT. The V gene is TRBV6-6, the J gene TRBJ1-1; weak D call: TRBD1 (5 bases). The CDR3 runs to 15 residues. V was pared by 6 bases and J by 1 base, with 15 bases between. Germline values: CDR1 MNHNY, CDR2 SVGAGI (reference sequence).

Comments on this clonotype: This beta chain represents an off-target read in a library built for alpha chains; its size is of limited meaning. The chain employs TRBV6-5 and TRBJ2-5; D assignment may be TRBD1 or TRBD2 (5 bases each). V gave up 2 bases and J gave up 4 bases, with 11 bases separating them. The CDR3 covers 14 residues. The V gene's germline CDR1 is MNHEY and CDR2 SVGAGI. The CDR3 here is CASSYRGGGETQYF. CDR3 DNA sequence: TGTGCCAGCAGTTACCGGGGCGGCGGAGAGACCCAGTACTTC.

Remarks on this clonotype: Since it is a stray read in a library aimed at alpha chains, this beta chain has a size that is not meaningful. The chain is built from TRBV25-1 and TRBJ1-4; 9 positions agree with TRBD1. J gave up 8 bases and V 5 bases, and 33 bases lay outside the gene matches. CDR1 and CDR2 (germline): MGHDK, SYGVNS. The CDR3 sequence is 23 residues long. As DNA, the CDR3 is TGTGCCAGCAGTCGACGGAATCTACTCACCCGTAGGGACAGGGTATTCCAAGGAGAAAAACTGTTTTTT. Protein sequence: CASSRRNLLTRRDRVFQGEKLFF.

Details on this clonotype: Because the library targeted alpha chains, this beta chain is an off-target read whose size means little. The chain recombines TRBV15 with TRBJ1-2; TRBD1 matches at 7 bases. The germline V gene has CDR1 LNHNV and CDR2 YYDKDF (reference sequence). The CDR3 loop spans 14 amino acids. J lost 3 bases, V lost 3 bases, and 4 bases had no gene match. The CDR3 is CATSSHRGDYGYTF. The CDR3 nucleotides are TGTGCCACCAGCAGCCACAGGGGAGACTATGGCTACACCTTC.

This clonotype counts as large. This beta chain appears as a stray read in a library generated for alpha chains; its size is not informative. The chain has TRBV12-5 and TRBJ1-1; D call uncertain. V shed 4 bases and J shed 3 bases, with 18 bases lying between them. CDR1 and CDR2 from the germline V gene are LGHNT and FRNRAP. The CDR3 totals 16 residues. CDR3 in amino acids: CASGSTAPGPHTEAFF. CDR3 nucleotide sequence: TGTGCTAGTGGTTCGACGGCTCCCGGCCCCCACACTGAAGCTTTCTTT.

This clonotype is termed large. The library was built for alpha chains, so this beta chain is an off-target read and its size means little. The chain carries TRBV13 and TRBJ1-3; no clear D. Trimming took 5 bases from V and 2 from J, leaving 7 bases between them. Per the germline V gene, CDR1 is PRHDT and CDR2 is FYEKMQ (reference sequence). CDR3 size: 13 residues. This chain's CDR3 is CASSQGPGNTIYF. CDR3 DNA sequence: TGTGCCAGCAGCCAAGGACCTGGAAACACCATATATTTT.